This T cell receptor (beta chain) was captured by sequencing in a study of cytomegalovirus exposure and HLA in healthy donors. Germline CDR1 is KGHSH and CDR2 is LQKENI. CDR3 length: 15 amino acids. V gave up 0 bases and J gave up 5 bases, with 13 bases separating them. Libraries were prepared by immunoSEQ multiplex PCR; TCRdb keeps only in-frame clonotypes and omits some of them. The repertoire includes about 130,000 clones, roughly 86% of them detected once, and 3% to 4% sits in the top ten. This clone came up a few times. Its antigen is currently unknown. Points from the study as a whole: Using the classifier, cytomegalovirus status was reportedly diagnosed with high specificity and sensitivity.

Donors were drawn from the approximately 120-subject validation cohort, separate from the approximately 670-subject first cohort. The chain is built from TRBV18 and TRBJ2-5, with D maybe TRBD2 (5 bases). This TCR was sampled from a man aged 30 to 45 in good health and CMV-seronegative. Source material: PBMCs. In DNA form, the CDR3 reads TGTGCCAGCTCACCACCGTCTTTAGCGACGGAGACCCAGTACTTC. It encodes CASSPPSLATETQYF.